This entry lists 26 T cell receptor delta chains sequenced from one sample in a study of gamma-delta T cells after stem cell transplantation. TCRdb repeated clone calling on the RT-PCR reads with CATT. Of around 1,600 delta-chain clones in the sample, more than 5.5% are singletons; the top ten hold around three fifths. Specimen: gamma-delta T cells. These receptors came from a human donor. It is not recorded whose cells these are; they may come from a transplant donor.

This clone has more than one count but fewer than ten. TCRdb pairs this DNA with a much larger clone's protein that differs at residue 11, likely a read error; the protein shown was translated from the DNA. This chain uses TRDV1 with TRDJ1; possibly TRDD2 for D (6 bases). Germline CDR1 is TSWWSYY and CDR2 is QGS. Deletions cut 4 bases from V and 0 bases from J, with 30 bases between. The CDR3 extends over 21 amino acids. CDR3 nucleotide sequence: TGTGCTCTTGGGGGGGCCTTCCCCTTTACTGAGGGATTAACGTACACCGATAAACTCATCTTT. It specifies CALGGAFPFTEGLTYTDKLIF.

In its sample, this clone was seen a few times. A read error likely explains this, since a far larger clone differs by one base. Other DNA variants within this sample encode the same CDR3. V and J are TRDV1 and TRDJ1; a possible D gene is TRDD2 (6 bases). CDR1 TSWWSYY and CDR2 QGS come from the germline V gene. The CDR3 totals 25 residues. Trimming took 3 bases from V and 0 from J, leaving 41 bases between them. The CDR3 spells CALGDLNQRTTFQNPVLKYTDKLIF. CDR3 DNA: TGTGCTCTTGGGGATCTAAACCAGAGGACCACCTTCCAAAACCCGGTACTGAAGTACACCGATAAACTCATCTTT.

This clone was seen a handful of times. A far larger clone is one nucleotide away, so this likely arose from a read error. Other DNA sequences in this sample translate to the same CDR3. The chain couples TRDV1 to TRDJ2, with D uncertain. Trimming left V 5 bases short and J 0 bases short, with 10 bases between. Germline CDR1 reads TSWWSYY; CDR2 reads QGS. The CDR3 contains 15 residues. The CDR3 region has the DNA TGTGCTCTTGGGACGGAGGGGTCTTTGACAGCACAACTCTTCTTT. It yields the protein CALGTEGSLTAQLFF.

This clone was observed a few times. The protein in TCRdb stems from a much larger clone and differs at residue 5 from this DNA's translation, likely a read error; here the protein is translated from the DNA. The chain links TRDV2 to TRDJ3; no reliable D call. V was clipped by 0 bases and J by 1 base, with 6 bases between them. CDR1 and CDR2 from the germline V gene are GEAIGNYY and EKD. The CDR3 sequence is 16 residues long. The CDR3 DNA is TGTGCCTGTGACACCAGACTATCCTGGGACACCCGACAGATGTTTTTC. Amino acids: CACDTRLSWDTRQMFF.

This clone occurred a few times. TCRdb records a much larger clone's protein for this DNA, with a difference at residue 4 that likely arises from a read error; the protein given is the translation of the DNA. This rearrangement joins TRDV1 to TRDJ2, with D tentatively TRDD3 (5 bases). V lost 7 bases and J lost 0, with 12 bases in between. Germline lookup yields CDR1 TSWWSYY and CDR2 QGS. The CDR3 is made up of 15 amino acids. The CDR3 region is CALVTEGSLTAQLFF. The CDR3 region has the DNA TGTGCTCTTGTGACGGAGGGATCTTTGACAGCACAACTCTTCTTT.

In its sample, this clone was seen a few times. This sequence is one base from a far larger clone and is likely a read error. The identical CDR3 is also encoded by other nucleotide sequences in the sample. This chain joins TRDV1 and TRDJ1; 9 nucleotides match TRDD3. The germline V gene encodes CDR1 TSWWSYY and CDR2 QGS. This CDR3 spans 20 amino acids. The CDR3: CALGGVPNSVLGEDTDKLIF. The DNA of the CDR3 is TGTGCTCTTGGGGGAGTTCCCAACTCGGTACTGGGGGAAGACACCGATAAACTAATCTTT.

The table lists this clone with a few counts. With only one base between it and a far larger clone, this is likely a read error. The same CDR3 is also encoded by other DNA sequences in this sample. This chain uses TRDV2 with TRDJ3; 7 bases line up with TRDD3. Per germline, CDR1 GEAIGNYY and CDR2 EKD. The CDR3 is made up of 22 amino acids. CDR3 bases: TGTGCCTGTGACACCGGTTTGGGTCCCCACTGGGGAAGCTCCTGGGACACCCGACAGATGTTCTTC. It translates to CACDTGLGPHWGSSWDTRQMFF.

As concerns this clone: This DNA translates differently at residue 11 from the TCRdb protein, which is that of a much larger clone; a read error is likely, and the protein shown is the DNA's own translation. This sequence joins TRDV1 and TRDJ2; TRDD3 is a possible D gene (5 bases). Germline assignment: CDR1 TSWWSYY and CDR2 QGS. The CDR3 length is 15 residues. The DNA for the CDR3 is TGTGCTCTTGGGACGGAGGGATCTTTGACAGTACAACTCTTCTTT. As protein: CALGTEGSLTVQLFF.

This clone was picked up a small number of times. This likely came from a read error, as a far larger clone is one base away. The chain combines TRDV1 with TRDJ2, with 12 nucleotides matching TRDD3. The J segment lost 3 bases and the V segment lost 2 bases, leaving 28 bases of the junction unmatched. CDR1 is TSWWSYY, CDR2 QGS, per germline. The CDR3 is made up of 25 amino acids. The CDR3 is CALGEKGPAFLQTILGDTMTAQLFF. For the CDR3, the DNA is TGTGCTCTTGGGGAAAAAGGACCGGCCTTCCTCCAAACCATACTGGGGGATACAATGACAGCACAACTCTTCTTT.

The V call is TRDV2, the J call TRDJ1; the D gene is possibly TRDD3 (6 bases). CDR3 length: 16 amino acids. The germline V and J ends were trimmed by 1 base and 2 bases, with 16 bases remaining between them. From germline, CDR1 is GEAIGNYY and CDR2 EKD. The CDR3 loop is CACDTVGGGKTDKLIF. The DNA for the CDR3 is TGTGCCTGTGACACTGTCGGGGGGGGAAAAACCGATAAACTCATCTTT.

To note about this clone: TCRdb shows a much larger clone's protein in place of this DNA's translation, and the two differ at residue 3, likely through a read error; the protein shown is translated from the DNA. The V gene is TRDV1, the J gene TRDJ1; D possibly corresponds to TRDD3 (9 bases). Germline CDR1 reads TSWWSYY; CDR2 reads QGS. The CDR3 is made up of 24 amino acids. CDR3 amino acids: CAPGELPLLPTEGYWGTYTDKLIF. CDR3 nucleotide sequence: TGTGCTCCTGGGGAACTACCCCTACTTCCTACTGAAGGATACTGGGGGACGTACACCGATAAACTCATCTTT.

Comment on this clone: The protein that TCRdb holds for this DNA derives from a much larger clone and differs from the translated DNA at residue 16, which likely indicates a read error; the protein shown here is translated from the DNA. The V and J genes are TRAV29/DV5 and TRDJ1, with 9 bases aligning to TRDD3. The CDR3 spans 17 residues. Looked up from germline, CDR1 is NSMFDY and CDR2 is ISSIKDK. CDR3: CAASGWFTGDTTDKLTF. The CDR3 region has the DNA TGTGCAGCAAGCGGTTGGTTCACTGGGGATACGACCGATAAACTCACCTTT.

The table lists this clone with a few counts. This sequence joins TRDV2 and TRDJ1, with 8 bases lining up with TRDD3. The V and J ends lost 1 base and 3 bases, in that order; junction bases with no gene match: 9. The length of the CDR3 is 16 residues. Per the germline V gene, CDR1 is GEAIGNYY and CDR2 is EKD. The CDR3: CACDTLGAPYSDKLIF. The CDR3 nucleotides are TGTGCCTGTGACACACTGGGGGCCCCTTACTCCGATAAACTCATCTTT.

This clone was counted at least ten times. A far larger clone is one nucleotide away, so this likely arose from a read error. CDR3 DNA: TGTGCCTGTGACACCCCTGATCCACTACTGGGGGATACGCGGAGCTCCTGGGACACCCGACAGGTGTTTTTC. Protein: CACDTPDPLLGDTRSSWDTRQVFF. The genes are TRDV2 and TRDJ3; TRDD3 matches at 13 bases. This CDR3 is 24 amino acids long. Germline V gene data show CDR1 as GEAIGNYY and CDR2 as EKD.

About this clone: The translation of this DNA and the TCRdb protein of a much larger clone differ at residue 9, probably owing to a read error; the protein shown here is translated from the DNA. In DNA, the CDR3 is TGTGCTCTTGGGCCCTTAGTACTGAGGGATACGTACACCGATAAACTCATCTTT. It is translated as CALGPLVLRDTYTDKLIF. This chain joins TRDV1 and TRDJ1; TRDD3 matches 8 bases. Germline V gene data show CDR1 as TSWWSYY and CDR2 as QGS. V trimming: 5 bases; J trimming: 0 bases; junction bases outside the gene matches: 14. The CDR3 has 18 residues.

This clone was counted a few times. V and J are TRDV2 and TRDJ1; TRDD3 aligns across 13 bases. CDR1 is GEAIGNYY and CDR2 is EKD in the germline V gene. The trim removed 7 bases at V and 3 bases at J, leaving 25 bases unmatched. The CDR3 is 21 residues long. The CDR3 sequence: CACIPLALLGDTGGVPDKLIF. The DNA for the CDR3 is TGTGCCTGCATACCTCTGGCCTTACTGGGGGATACGGGGGGTGTGCCCGATAAACTCATCTTT.

In regard to this clone: The protein that TCRdb holds for this DNA derives from a much larger clone and differs from the translated DNA at residue 5, which likely indicates a read error; the protein shown here is translated from the DNA. As DNA, the CDR3 is TGTGCTCTTGGGGGACCCCAATGGGGGGTACCCTACACCGATAAACTCATCTTT. Its translation is CALGGPQWGVPYTDKLIF. The chain couples TRDV1 to TRDJ1, with a possible D match to TRDD3 (6 bases). This CDR3 comprises 18 residues. Germline V CDR1 and CDR2: TSWWSYY, QGS. Trimming left V 4 bases short and J 0 bases short, with 21 bases between.

The table lists this clone with a few counts. At one end, the junction sequence differs from germline, possibly due to a read error. The rearrangement uses TRDV1 and TRDJ2, with TRDD3 matching 8 bases. The V gene's germline CDR1 is TSWWSYY and CDR2 QGS. The CDR3 is made up of 21 amino acids. The CDR3 nucleotides are TGTGCTCTTGGGGAACCACACTCGGGACTGGGGGTCCCACGCTTTTTGACAGCACAATTCTTC. This translates into CALGEPHSGLGVPRFLTAQFF.

A few counts support this clone. The chain has TRDV1 and TRDJ1, with TRDD3 matching 12 bases. CDR3 length: 23 amino acids. CDR1 TSWWSYY and CDR2 QGS come from the germline V gene. Trimming cost V 0 bases and J 0 bases; bases outside gene matches: 20. The CDR3 is CALGELIGWGLLGDTRYTDKLIF. In DNA, the CDR3 is TGTGCTCTTGGGGAACTAATCGGTTGGGGGTTACTGGGGGATACTCGGTACACCGATAAACTCATCTTT.

This clone occurred a few times. The amino acid sequence in TCRdb belongs to a much larger clone and departs from this DNA's translation at residue 6, likely a sequencing read error; the sequence shown is translated from the DNA. The chain has TRDV1 and TRDJ1, with D tentatively TRDD3 (7 bases). Germline V gene data show CDR1 as TSWWSYY and CDR2 as QGS. The CDR3 is 19 residues long. Trimming stripped 2 bases from V and 4 bases from J, with 26 bases between. CDR3 in amino acids: CALGESYWAGGQRGDKLIF. CDR3 coding DNA: TGTGCTCTTGGGGAATCCTACTGGGCTGGGGGTCAGAGGGGCGATAAACTCATCTTT.

Turning to this clone: This likely traces to a read error, being one base from a far larger clone. This sequence joins TRDV1 and TRDJ1, with no clear D. The CDR3 is 25 residues long. V shed 3 bases and J shed 0 bases, with 41 bases lying between them. Germline CDR1 TSWWSYY, CDR2 QGS. The CDR3, as DNA: TGTGCTCTTGGGGATCTAAACCAGAGGACCACCCTCCAAAACCCAGTACTGAAGTACACCGATAAACTCATCTTT. Residues: CALGDLNQRTTLQNPVLKYTDKLIF.

This clone occurred a few times. CDR3 coding DNA: TGTGCCTGTGACACACTGGGGGATACGTACACCGATAAACTCATCTTT. It translates to CACDTLGDTYTDKLIF. The chain is built from TRDV2 and TRDJ1; 13 positions match TRDD3. CDR3 size: 16 residues. CDR1 is GEAIGNYY and CDR2 is EKD in the germline V gene. J gave up 0 bases and V 1 base, and 1 base lay outside the gene matches.

By sample share, this clone is medium-sized. This likely reflects a read error, since a far larger clone is one base away. Distinct nucleotide sequences in the sample also encode this CDR3. The chain combines TRDV2 with TRDJ1; 12 nucleotides align to TRDD3. CDR1 is GEAIGNYY and CDR2 is EKD in the germline V gene. The CDR3 length is 18 residues. The CDR3: CACDTPTGGYPYTDKLIF. The CDR3 DNA follows: TGCGCCTGTGACACTCCTACTGGGGGATACCCCTATACCGATAAACTCATCTTT.

This clone was detected a few times. This likely reflects a read error, since a far larger clone is one base away. Other DNA sequences within the sample encode an identical CDR3. The DNA of the CDR3 is TGTGCTTGTGACCTACTGGGGGATACGCGAAGGAGAAACTGGTCCGATAAACTCATCTTT. It translates to CACDLLGDTRRRNWSDKLIF. The chain has TRDV2 and TRDJ1, with 13 bases lining up with TRDD3. There are 20 residues in the CDR3. Germline loops: CDR1 GEAIGNYY, CDR2 EKD.

In its sample, this clone was seen a few times. One base separates it from a far larger clone, so it is likely a read error. V gene TRDV1 combines with J gene TRDJ2, with 8 positions matching TRDD3. Trimming took 0 bases from V and 1 from J; bases not matched to a gene: 19. CDR1 and CDR2 (germline): TSWWSYY, QGS. The CDR3 is 22 residues long. CDR3 nucleotides: TGTGCTCTTGGGGAACTACACTCGGGACTGGGGGTCCCACGCTTTTTGACAGCACAACTCTTCTTT. Its translation is CALGELHSGLGVPRFLTAQLFF.

This clone was detected a few times. The protein recorded in TCRdb matches a much larger clone and deviates from this DNA's translation at residue 20, suggesting a read error; the protein here is obtained by translating the DNA. V and J are TRDV1 and TRDJ1; possible D gene TRDD2, 5 bases. Per germline, CDR1 TSWWSYY and CDR2 QGS. The CDR3 length is 22 residues. In DNA form, the CDR3 reads TGTGCTCTTGGGGAACTCATCTTCCCTCAGGCCTACCGGGCGGTGTACACCGATAAACCCATCTTT. Translating gives CALGELIFPQAYRAVYTDKPIF.